A selection of T cell receptor beta chains follows, all from one sample in a study of CD8 T cells in ankylosing spondylitis. TCRdb used MiXCR to reprocess the 5' RACE reads, holding one entry per CDR3 protein. This table has under 950,000 distinct CDR3 sequences, about 20% appearing once. Sequenced material: blood, either unsorted or a sorted T cell fraction (not recorded which). These receptors came from a male donor with ankylosing spondylitis. Both conserved end residues are part of each CDR3. D genes are given only for firm matches. Clone size, where shown, is once, few, many, or a class for clones that have expanded.

clone size: NA; V gene: TRBV11-2; J gene: TRBJ1-1; D gene: NA; CDR3 DNA: TGTGCCAGCAGCTTACCTAGTACGCAGGGATATCACTTGAACACTGAAGCTTTCTTT; CDR3 protein: CASSLPSTQGYHLNTEAFF
clone size: NA; V gene: TRBV5-1; J gene: TRBJ1-1; D gene: TRBD1; CDR3 DNA: TGCGCCAGCAGCTTGGGGGAGACAGGGGACACTGAAGCTTTCTTT; CDR3 protein: CASSLGETGDTEAFF
clone size: NA; V gene: TRBV29-1; J gene: TRBJ2-5; D gene: TRBD2; CDR3 DNA: TGCAGCGTTCGGACTAGCGAAGAGACCCAGTACTTC; CDR3 protein: CSVRTSEETQYF
clone size: many; V gene: TRBV4-2; J gene: TRBJ2-7; D gene: NA; CDR3 DNA: TGCGCCAGCAGCCAAGAGGGGGGCTACGAGCAGTACTTC; CDR3 protein: CASSQEGGYEQYF
clone size: NA; V gene: TRBV11-2; J gene: TRBJ2-1; D gene: NA; CDR3 DNA: TGTGCCAGCAGCTTCCCCCTCGATCGGCCCAGCTCCTACAATGAGCAGTTCTTC; CDR3 protein: CASSFPLDRPSSYNEQFF
clone size: NA; V gene: TRBV6-2/TRBV6-3; J gene: TRBJ2-1; D gene: NA; CDR3 DNA: TGTGCCAGCATTCCTGCCCATGAGCAGTTCTTC; CDR3 protein: CASIPAHEQFF
clone size: NA; V gene: TRBV28; J gene: TRBJ2-1; D gene: NA; CDR3 DNA: TGTGCCAGCAGTTTTCGCAGGGCGGGAGAGCAGTTCTTC; CDR3 protein: CASSFRRAGEQFF
clone size: few; V gene: TRBV6-2/TRBV6-3; J gene: TRBJ2-5; D gene: TRBD2; CDR3 DNA: TGTGCCAGCAGCCACACCGGGACTACCTATGGGACCCAGTACTTC; CDR3 protein: CASSHTGTTYGTQYF
clone size: few; V gene: TRBV5-1; J gene: TRBJ1-1; D gene: TRBD1; CDR3 DNA: TGCGCCAGCAGCTCGAGGCGGGGACAGGGCGTTGAAGCTTTCTTT; CDR3 protein: CASSSRRGQGVEAFF
clone size: few; V gene: TRBV4-1; J gene: TRBJ2-3; D gene: NA; CDR3 DNA: TGCGCCAGCAGCCAAGAAGGTGACGGTACGCAGTATTTT; CDR3 protein: CASSQEGDGTQYF
clone size: NA; V gene: TRBV11-2; J gene: TRBJ2-1; D gene: TRBD2; CDR3 DNA: TGTGCCAGCAGCTCACCCGTGCCCCTGACTAGCGGGTCCTACAATGAGCAGTTCTTC; CDR3 protein: CASSSPVPLTSGSYNEQFF
clone size: few; V gene: TRBV4-2; J gene: TRBJ2-5; D gene: NA; CDR3 DNA: TGTGCCAGCAGCCAAGGGCGTGGGGGCCAAGAGACCCAGTACTTC; CDR3 protein: CASSQGRGGQETQYF
clone size: many; V gene: TRBV28; J gene: TRBJ2-3; D gene: TRBD1; CDR3 DNA: TGTGCCAGCAGGTCCGGGACAGGGGGTACAGATACGCAGTATTTT; CDR3 protein: CASRSGTGGTDTQYF
clone size: NA; V gene: TRBV11-2; J gene: TRBJ2-1; D gene: NA; CDR3 DNA: TGTGCCAGCAGTCCAGGGATCAATGAGCAGTTCTTC; CDR3 protein: CASSPGINEQFF
clone size: many; V gene: TRBV11-2; J gene: TRBJ2-1; D gene: NA; CDR3 DNA: TGTGCCAGCAGCTTAAGGAGGGAGGAGCAGTTCTTC; CDR3 protein: CASSLRREEQFF
clone size: few; V gene: TRBV7-2; J gene: TRBJ2-7; D gene: NA; CDR3 DNA: TGTGCCAGCCCACCGGGGACCAACCTACCCTACGAGCAGTACTTC; CDR3 protein: CASPPGTNLPYEQYF
clone size: many; V gene: TRBV15; J gene: TRBJ2-1; D gene: NA; CDR3 DNA: TGTGCCACCAGCAGAGATCGGGGCGGGTCCTCCTACAATGAGCAGTTCTTC; CDR3 protein: CATSRDRGGSSYNEQFF
clone size: NA; V gene: TRBV7-2; J gene: TRBJ2-2; D gene: TRBD2; CDR3 DNA: TGTGCCAGCAGCTTTGGCGGGAGGGTGGAAGACGGGGAGCTGTTTTTT; CDR3 protein: CASSFGGRVEDGELFF
clone size: few; V gene: TRBV7-9; J gene: TRBJ1-2; D gene: NA; CDR3 DNA: TGTGCCAGCAGCTTCCGGGACCCCCGGGGCTACACCTTC; CDR3 protein: CASSFRDPRGYTF
clone size: many; V gene: TRBV29-1; J gene: TRBJ2-1; D gene: NA; CDR3 DNA: TGCAGCGTTGAACAGCTAAGGGGGTACAATGAGCAGTTCTTC; CDR3 protein: CSVEQLRGYNEQFF
clone size: few; V gene: TRBV7-9; J gene: TRBJ2-3; D gene: NA; CDR3 DNA: TGTGCCAGCAGCTTCCCCCTGGTGGGCCCCACGGTAGATACGCAGTATTTT; CDR3 protein: CASSFPLVGPTVDTQYF
clone size: few; V gene: TRBV12-3/TRBV12-4; J gene: TRBJ2-1; D gene: TRBD2; CDR3 DNA: TGTGCCAGCAGCTTAGAACAGCGGGGGGGCTTGGACAATGAGCAGTTCTTC; CDR3 protein: CASSLEQRGGLDNEQFF
clone size: few; V gene: TRBV7-9; J gene: TRBJ2-7; D gene: TRBD1; CDR3 DNA: TGTGCCAGCAGCTACCGGGACAGGGGTGAAGAGCAGTACTTC; CDR3 protein: CASSYRDRGEEQYF
clone size: NA; V gene: TRBV11-1; J gene: TRBJ1-1; D gene: NA; CDR3 DNA: TGTGCCAGCAGCCCTCTCCCTGGGGGGAGGGGACCGGCCACTGAAGCTTTCTTT; CDR3 protein: CASSPLPGGRGPATEAFF
clone size: NA; V gene: TRBV4-2; J gene: TRBJ1-2; D gene: TRBD1; CDR3 DNA: TGTGCCAGCAGCCAAGATCTCACAGGGGGGACGGGCGGCTATGGCTACACCTTC; CDR3 protein: CASSQDLTGGTGGYGYTF
clone size: many; V gene: TRBV12-3/TRBV12-4; J gene: TRBJ1-1; D gene: TRBD1; CDR3 DNA: TGTGCCAGCAGACTACAGGGGGCGCGAGGAACTGAAGCTTTCTTT; CDR3 protein: CASRLQGARGTEAFF
clone size: NA; V gene: TRBV21-1; J gene: TRBJ2-2; D gene: NA; CDR3 DNA: TGTGCCAGGGGAGGCCTCACCGGGGAGCTGTTTTTT; CDR3 protein: CARGGLTGELFF
clone size: few; V gene: TRBV12-3/TRBV12-4; J gene: TRBJ2-3; D gene: TRBD2; CDR3 DNA: TGTGCCAGCAGCCCAAGTGGTCGGGGGGGGGCAGATACGCAGTATTTT; CDR3 protein: CASSPSGRGGADTQYF
clone size: many; V gene: TRBV5-1; J gene: TRBJ1-1; D gene: TRBD1; CDR3 DNA: TGCGCCAGCAGCTTCCACAGGGGTGGGAACACTGAAGCTTTCTTT; CDR3 protein: CASSFHRGGNTEAFF
clone size: NA; V gene: TRBV12-3/TRBV12-4; J gene: TRBJ1-2; D gene: NA; CDR3 DNA: TGTGCCAGCAGTCCCACCCCAGATAACTATGGCTACACCTTC; CDR3 protein: CASSPTPDNYGYTF
clone size: NA; V gene: TRBV7-9; J gene: TRBJ2-7; D gene: NA; CDR3 DNA: TGTGCCAGCAGCTTAGGCACGGGGGCAGGGTTCTACGAGCAGTACTTC; CDR3 protein: CASSLGTGAGFYEQYF
clone size: NA; V gene: TRBV18; J gene: TRBJ2-1; D gene: TRBD1; CDR3 DNA: TGTGCCAGCTCACCACTGGGACAGGAGTACAATGAGCAGTTCTTC; CDR3 protein: CASSPLGQEYNEQFF
clone size: many; V gene: TRBV7-3; J gene: TRBJ1-2; D gene: TRBD1; CDR3 DNA: TGTGCCAGCAGTCCGGGACAGGGGTATGGCTACACCTTC; CDR3 protein: CASSPGQGYGYTF
clone size: many; V gene: TRBV12-3/TRBV12-4; J gene: TRBJ1-2; D gene: NA; CDR3 DNA: TGTGCCAGCTGGCGAGCCACCGTCTATGGCTACACCTTC; CDR3 protein: CASWRATVYGYTF
clone size: few; V gene: TRBV28; J gene: TRBJ2-7; D gene: TRBD2; CDR3 DNA: TGTGCCAGCAGTTCCCCAGCGGGAGGGCCTGACGAGCAGTACTTC; CDR3 protein: CASSSPAGGPDEQYF
clone size: few; V gene: TRBV12-3/TRBV12-4; J gene: TRBJ1-1; D gene: TRBD1; CDR3 DNA: TGTGCCAGCTGCCAGGGGGTGAACACTGAAGCTTTCTTT; CDR3 protein: CASCQGVNTEAFF
clone size: NA; V gene: TRBV5-6; J gene: TRBJ1-4; D gene: NA; CDR3 DNA: TGTGCCAGCAGCTGGGGGGGTATGAATGAAAAACTGTTTTTT; CDR3 protein: CASSWGGMNEKLFF
clone size: few; V gene: TRBV27; J gene: TRBJ1-5; D gene: TRBD1; CDR3 DNA: TGTGCCAGCAGTTCGGGACAGGGCAGGAATCAGCCCCAGCATTTT; CDR3 protein: CASSSGQGRNQPQHF
clone size: NA; V gene: TRBV29-1; J gene: TRBJ1-2; D gene: NA; CDR3 DNA: TGCAGCGTTGTCTCACAGACGGTCTATGGCTACACCTTC; CDR3 protein: CSVVSQTVYGYTF
clone size: NA; V gene: TRBV18; J gene: TRBJ1-3; D gene: NA; CDR3 DNA: TGTGCCAGCTCACAACTGGACAGCAGCTCTGGAAACACCATATATTTT; CDR3 protein: CASSQLDSSSGNTIYF
clone size: NA; V gene: TRBV28; J gene: TRBJ2-1; D gene: NA; CDR3 DNA: TGTGCCAGCAGTTTCGGCAGTCCAAGGTACAATGAGCAGTTCTTC; CDR3 protein: CASSFGSPRYNEQFF
clone size: NA; V gene: TRBV20-1; J gene: TRBJ2-2; D gene: TRBD1; CDR3 DNA: TGCAGTGCTAAGGGACAGGAACATCGTTACGGGGAGCTGTTTTTT; CDR3 protein: CSAKGQEHRYGELFF
clone size: NA; V gene: TRBV19; J gene: TRBJ2-1; D gene: TRBD1; CDR3 DNA: TGTGCCAGTACGGCGGGACAGGGTTCGAATGAGCAGTTCTTC; CDR3 protein: CASTAGQGSNEQFF
clone size: few; V gene: TRBV21-1; J gene: TRBJ2-6; D gene: NA; CDR3 DNA: TGTGCCAGCAGCAAAGCTTTACAGCTTTCTGGGGCCAACGTCCTGACTTTC; CDR3 protein: CASSKALQLSGANVLTF
clone size: many; V gene: TRBV5-1; J gene: TRBJ1-5; D gene: TRBD1; CDR3 DNA: TGCGCCAGCAGCTACCGACAGGGTGAGTCTCCCCAGCATTTT; CDR3 protein: CASSYRQGESPQHF
clone size: NA; V gene: TRBV10-2; J gene: TRBJ2-4; D gene: NA; CDR3 DNA: TGCGCCAGCAGTGACTCCCAGTCGAAAAACATTCAGTACTTC; CDR3 protein: CASSDSQSKNIQYF
clone size: NA; V gene: TRBV20-1; J gene: TRBJ1-1; D gene: NA; CDR3 DNA: TGCAGTGCCTGGGGGAAGGCGAACACTGAAGCTTTCTTT; CDR3 protein: CSAWGKANTEAFF
clone size: NA; V gene: TRBV27; J gene: TRBJ1-1; D gene: NA; CDR3 DNA: TGTGCCAGCCTGAACCTCGGACAGTTGAACACTGAAGCTTTCTTT; CDR3 protein: CASLNLGQLNTEAFF
clone size: NA; V gene: TRBV30; J gene: TRBJ1-2; D gene: NA; CDR3 DNA: TGTGCCTACGATAGGGACAACTATGGCTACACCTTC; CDR3 protein: CAYDRDNYGYTF